Listed below are T cell receptor beta chains from one sample, sequenced in a study of cytomegalovirus exposure and HLA in healthy donors. The data were produced by immunoSEQ multiplex PCR, yet TCRdb's version contains in-frame clones alone and is incomplete. The sample gives some 200,000 clones, around 82% of which show up once; approximately 3% is in the top ten. The sample consisted of PBMCs. Receptors originate from a woman in her late teens or twenties in good health and CMV-seropositive. CDR3s include the opening cysteine and the closing phenylalanine or tryptophan. The D gene is left open where the match is weak.

v_call	j_call	d_call	cdr3_aa
TRBV13	TRBJ1-1	-	CASSLRGGEAFF
TRBV7-9	TRBJ2-3	TRBD2	CASSLAGGSTDTQYF
TRBV19	TRBJ2-3	TRBD1	CASSINRDRGQDTQYF
TRBV5-1	TRBJ1-5	-	CASSQGYGNQPQHF
TRBV7-2	TRBJ2-1	-	CASSVIWHEQFF
TRBV5-1	TRBJ2-5	-	CASSLGGLQETQYF
TRBV5-6	TRBJ2-7	TRBD1	CASSFPGQGANRPEQYF
TRBV5-4	TRBJ2-3	TRBD2	CASSPQGVRGGKTDTQYF
TRBV6-6	TRBJ1-6	-	CASRLYSPLHF
TRBV10-3	TRBJ1-2	TRBD1	CATGGLDRAGYTF
TRBV5-6	TRBJ2-5	TRBD1	CASSLVGLGQGTLETQYF
TRBV5-6	TRBJ2-2	TRBD2	CASSFALAATTGELFF
TRBV15	TRBJ2-7	TRBD2	CATSPTSGGYEQYF
TRBV6-5	TRBJ1-5	-	CASSTQGSNQPQHF
TRBV29-1	TRBJ1-1	-	CSVERRGRGENTEAFF
TRBV7-9	TRBJ2-5	-	CASSPYDGLLETQYF
TRBV15	TRBJ2-1	-	CATSRSSTVYYNEQFF
TRBV27	TRBJ2-7	-	CASSHGLQVYEQYF
TRBV29-1	TRBJ1-1	TRBD1	CSVEDQGTGGDFF
TRBV2	TRBJ2-5	-	CASSQGETQYF
TRBV9	TRBJ1-1	-	CASSPDFSLNTEAFF
TRBV2	TRBJ1-5	-	CASSAEGNQPQHF
TRBV5-4	TRBJ2-7	TRBD1	CASSSDRALGEQYF
TRBV7-2	TRBJ2-7	TRBD2	CASSWHRTSGALSYEQYF
TRBV19	TRBJ2-5	-	CASSIQGPGETQYF
TRBV5-1	TRBJ1-4	-	CASSLDQGSEKLFF
TRBV27	TRBJ2-7	TRBD2	CASRPDSGVYVINEQYF
TRBV9	TRBJ2-1	-	CASSVGTLYNEQFF
TRBV10-3	TRBJ2-5	-	CAISGQPQETQYF
TRBV5-5	TRBJ2-2	TRBD1	CASTEMDRDTGELFF
TRBV7-8	TRBJ2-5	TRBD2	CASSSFGVSGVSQETQYF
TRBV29-1	TRBJ2-5	-	CSVVQDRREETQYF
TRBV6-1	TRBJ1-1	-	CAGALGRSTTEAFF
TRBV6-1	TRBJ2-5	TRBD2	CASSSRTSPETQYF
TRBV7-2	TRBJ2-1	-	CASSLEGRLVDEQFF
TRBV10-3	TRBJ1-5	-	CAISDGNQPQHF
TRBV5-1	TRBJ2-5	-	CASSLFGVEETQYF
TRBV6-5	TRBJ2-2	TRBD2	CASSTGREGGELFF
TRBV7-9	TRBJ2-3	TRBD1	CAGAGGPSADTQYF
TRBV4-2	TRBJ1-5	-	CASSQDRRVSNQPQHF
TRBV19	TRBJ1-2	TRBD1	CASSPRGTGKGYTF
TRBV6-1	TRBJ1-1	-	CASSDPFRAFF
TRBV7-2	TRBJ2-3	-	CASSSQLDADTQYF
TRBV2	TRBJ1-1	-	CASRTVNTEAFF
TRBV27	TRBJ1-1	-	CASNTEGGFGNTEAFF
TRBV28	TRBJ1-6	-	CASSLWESNSPLHF
TRBV7-9	TRBJ1-2	-	CASSLGDTYGYTF
TRBV5-1	TRBJ1-2	TRBD1	CASSLAAGTGGYGYTF
TRBV6-5	TRBJ2-7	TRBD2	CASRSRGGSFEQYF
TRBV6-6	TRBJ2-7	-	CASRLWRGQSSYEQYF
TRBV4-3	TRBJ1-1	-	CASSQDVRDTEAFF
TRBV5-6	TRBJ1-2	-	CASSLTQVHGYTF
TRBV4-1	TRBJ2-3	TRBD1	CASSPGQLTDTQYF
TRBV9	TRBJ2-7	TRBD2	CASSVGGGRKEEQYF
TRBV27	TRBJ2-5	-	CASSSGFRETQYF
TRBV14	TRBJ1-2	TRBD1	CASSQMGQGNHYGYTF
TRBV11-3	TRBJ2-3	-	CASTTISGCTDTQYF
TRBV27	TRBJ1-5	-	CATAGRGNQPQHF